The T cell receptor beta chain described here comes from a study of blood T cell repertoires in COVID-19. The wider study: From T cells, B-cell-depleted T cells, or PBMCs came the material, which was cDNA or gDNA.

Clones were read by immunoSEQ multiplex PCR, and TCRdb kept only the in-frame ones, dropping some. This repertoire shows approximately 170,000 clones, 83% found once; its top ten account for roughly 1.9%. Germline values: CDR1 LNHDA, CDR2 SQIVND (reference sequence). J lost 5 bases, V lost 5 bases, and 12 bases had no gene match. The CDR3 is made up of 15 amino acids. The chain carries TRBV19 and TRBJ2-7, with 7 positions matching TRBD2. Sequenced input: peripheral blood. The origin of this receptor is an elderly woman with acute or convalescent COVID-19. The CDR3 nucleotides read TGTGCCAGTAGTGCAGCGGCGGGGGTTGGTGACGAGCAGTACTTC. The encoded protein is CASSAAAGVGDEQYF. Supplemented by reference TRBV19 and TRBJ2-7, the full variable domain reads DGGITQSPKYLFRKEGQNVTLSCEQNLNHDAMYWYRQDPGQGLRLIYYSQIVNDFQKGDIAEGYSVSREKKESFPLTVTSAQKNPTAFYLCASSAAAGVGDEQYFGPGTRLTVT.